The 6 T cell receptor beta chains below come from one sample, sequenced in a study of T cells after yellow fever vaccination. TCRdb ran MiXCR on the 5' RACE reads and lists one entry per CDR3 protein. The repertoire holds 300,000 to 400,000 distinct CDR3 sequences, with about 8.7% as singletons. This material consisted of PBMCs, taken on the day of the first yellow fever vaccination. The receptors shown here come from a man between 18 and 29 years old who received the YFV17D yellow fever vaccine.

The CDR3 reads CASREDGGRGDTDTQYF. DNA for the CDR3: TGTGCCAGCAGGGAAGACGGCGGCAGGGGGGATACAGATACGCAGTATTTT. The chain joins TRBV12-3 or TRBV12-4 to TRBJ2-3; perhaps TRBD1 as D (7 bases). This CDR3 is built from 17 residues. Trimming took 6 bases from V and 3 from J, leaving 22 bases between them.

The V call is TRBV25-1, the J call TRBJ2-3; D is ambiguous. The germline CDR1 and CDR2 sequences are MGHDK and SYGVNS. This CDR3 is 14 amino acids long. Trimming cost V 7 bases and J 1 base, with 12 bases left between them. The CDR3 is CASTPKGGTDTQYF. In nucleotides, the CDR3 is TGTGCCAGCACCCCGAAGGGTGGCACAGATACGCAGTATTTT.

This clonotype turned up a few times. This chain uses TRBV24-1 with TRBJ2-3; 10 positions match TRBD1. The CDR3 totals 17 residues. After removal of 4 bases from V and 2 bases from J, the junction contained 8 bases not matched to a gene. Germline lookup yields CDR1 KGHDR and CDR2 SFDVKD. The CDR3 is CATSDLRGTGDTDTQYF. The DNA for the CDR3 is TGTGCCACCAGTGACCTTAGAGGGACAGGGGACACAGATACGCAGTATTTT.

This clonotype has a handful of counts. The chain recombines TRBV4-1 with TRBJ1-4, with D possibly matching TRBD1 (5 bases). V was cut by 8 bases and J by 2 bases, with 18 bases left in between. Per the germline V gene, CDR1 is MGHRA and CDR2 is YSYEKL. This CDR3 is built from 16 residues. Here the CDR3 DNA reads TGCGCCAGCGGCCGACAGCGAATGGGTACTAATGAAAAACTGTTTTTT. The encoded protein is CASGRQRMGTNEKLFF.

In its sample, this clonotype was seen many times. This chain joins TRBV5-1 and TRBJ2-1; D not certain. The CDR3 sequence is 16 residues long. V was shortened by 0 bases and J by 2 bases, with 12 bases between the two germline ends. Germline V gene lookup returns CDR1 SGHRS and CDR2 YFSETQ. The CDR3 bases are TGCGCCAGCAGCTTGGAAGGGCTCTCCGCCTACAATGAGCAGTTCTTC. Translating it yields CASSLEGLSAYNEQFF.

The chain has TRBV5-4 and TRBJ2-1; 13 bases align to TRBD2. Per the germline V gene, CDR1 is SGHNT and CDR2 is YYREEE (reference sequence). The length of the CDR3 is 16 residues. V gave up 3 bases and J gave up 6 bases; unmatched junction bases: 6. CDR3 coding DNA: TGTGCCAGCAGCTCAGGGACTAGCGGGGCCCTCAATGAGCAGTTCTTC. Translating it yields CASSSGTSGALNEQFF. The whole variable domain, remainder taken from reference TRBV5-4 and TRBJ2-1, is ETGVTQSPTHLIKTRGQQVTLRCSSQSGHNTVSWYQQALGQGPQFIFQYYREEENGRGNFPPRFSGLQFPNYSSELNVNALELDDSALYLCASSSGTSGALNEQFFGPGTRLTVL.